Described below is a single TCR beta chain sequence and its context. Its cognate antigen is unknown. This sample is drawn from a study of CD8 T cells in ankylosing spondylitis. General study points: Reports say disease-linked clones showed up significantly more in matched ankylosing spondylitis synovial fluid. Disease-associated clones were CD8+ and fairly uncommon in peripheral blood. A TCR beta motif of eight or nine highly homologous variants seemed to mark ankylosing spondylitis blood. Previously reported in reactive arthritis synovial fluid and blood were some of the motif variants.

Using quantitative 5'-RACE with molecular barcodes, the authors made TCR beta libraries. TCRdb re-called the 5' RACE reads with MiXCR, one entry per CDR3 protein. There are under 950,000 distinct CDR3 sequences in the sample; roughly 19% occur only once, and about 20% lies in the top ten. With 4 bases clipped from V and 4 bases from J, the junction kept 4 bases outside the gene matches. Germline CDR1 is MDHEN and CDR2 is SYDVKM. The CDR3 totals 14 residues. The TCR was taken from a male donor with ankylosing spondylitis. The rearrangement links TRBV28 to TRBJ1-5; 7 bases agree with TRBD1. Specimen: blood, either unsorted or a sorted T cell fraction (not recorded which). This chain's CDR3 is CASSWDRRNQPQHF. DNA for the CDR3: TGTGCCAGCAGTTGGGACAGAAGGAATCAGCCCCAGCATTTT.